The 5 T cell receptor beta chains reported below all come from one sample, sequenced in a study of early T cells in non-severe SARS-CoV-2 infection. TCRdb used MiXCR to reprocess the 5' RACE reads, holding one entry per CDR3 protein. This table holds about 60,000 distinct CDR3 sequences, around 9.3% found once. The sequenced sample was whole blood. The receptors derive from an adult who was a healthcare worker with PCR-confirmed SARS-CoV-2 infection or an uninfected control (not recorded which).

Only a few counts were recorded for this clonotype. CDR3 coding DNA: TGTGCCAGCAGCGTAAGACAGTATAATTCACCCCTCCACTTT. Translation gives CASSVRQYNSPLHF. The chain is built from TRBV9 and TRBJ1-6; perhaps TRBD1 as D (5 bases). The CDR3 loop spans 14 amino acids. CDR1 is SGDLS, CDR2 YYNGEE, per germline. V lost 1 base to trimming and J lost 4 bases, with 6 bases between them.

This clonotype was picked up many times. The CDR3 DNA reads as TGTGCCAGCAGCCTTGACAGGGCCACTGAAGCTTTCTTT. This translates into CASSLDRATEAFF. The rearrangement links TRBV7-2 to TRBJ1-1, with 7 bases fitting TRBD1. This CDR3 has 13 residues. Trimming took 5 bases from V and 4 from J; bases not matched to a gene: 4. Germline V gene data show CDR1 as SGHTA and CDR2 as FQGNSA. Full variable domain (remainder filled in from reference TRBV7-2 and TRBJ1-1): GAGVSQSPSNKVTEKGKDVELRCDPISGHTALYWYRQSLGQGLEFLIYFQGNSAPDKSGLPSDRFSAERTGGSVSTLTIQRTQQEDSAVYLCASSLDRATEAFFGQGTRLTVV.

This clonotype was observed a few times. V usage is TRBV4-2 and J usage is TRBJ2-2, with D possibly TRBD2 on 6 matching bases. Germline values: CDR1 LGHNA, CDR2 YNFKEQ. The CDR3 consists of 16 residues. The V and J ends lost 3 bases and 4 bases respectively, with 15 bases between them. CDR3 nucleotides: TGTGCCAGCAGCCATGGGGACGGGAGAGTCACCGGGGAGCTGTTTTTT. It specifies CASSHGDGRVTGELFF.

There are many counts of this clonotype. V gene TRBV19 combines with J gene TRBJ2-1; 7 bases fit TRBD2. This CDR3 is 16 amino acids long. The ends lost 9 bases at V and 5 bases at J; junction bases unmatched: 16. Looked up from germline, CDR1 is LNHDA and CDR2 is SQIVND (reference sequence). In nucleotides, the CDR3 is TGTGCCAGCCAAAAGAATCCGGGACTAACAAACAATGAGCAGTTCTTC. Amino acids: CASQKNPGLTNNEQFF.

In its sample, this clonotype was seen a few times. As DNA, the CDR3 is TGTGCCAGCATCCGGAAGGCTTGGGGTCAGCCCCAGCATTTT. It translates to CASIRKAWGQPQHF. The chain joins TRBV6-1 to TRBJ1-5; D is unresolved. The CDR3 covers 14 residues. CDR1 is MNHNS, CDR2 SASEGT, per germline. V lost 7 bases and J 6 bases, leaving 16 bases between the germline ends.